This note documents a single T cell receptor (beta chain) sequence. Its target is unknown. The repertoire was sequenced with immunoSEQ multiplex PCR; TCRdb's copy has only in-frame clones and lacks some. The sample yields 90,000 to 100,000 clones, around 85% seen once. The data were obtained in a study of OX40 agonist ivuxolimab in advanced cancers. Patients were ruled out by autoimmune disease history or systemic immunosuppression. Study findings and constraints: Which antigen the expanded peripheral T cells recognized is unknown.

This CDR3 comprises 15 residues. Trimming took off 5 bases at V and 5 bases at J, with 18 bases between the two ends. The germline V gene has CDR1 SEHNR and CDR2 FQNEAQ (reference sequence). The specimen was CD4+ or CD8+ T cells sorted from blood, collected in a trial of the OX40 agonist ivuxolimab. The receptor comes from an adult with an advanced solid tumor such as melanoma, head and neck, liver or kidney cancer. The rearrangement links TRBV7-9 to TRBJ1-1, with unresolved D. The CDR3 DNA sequence: TGTGCCAGCAGCCCGTCGACCAGAATGGGGACTGAAGCTTTCTTT. Protein: CASSPSTRMGTEAFF.